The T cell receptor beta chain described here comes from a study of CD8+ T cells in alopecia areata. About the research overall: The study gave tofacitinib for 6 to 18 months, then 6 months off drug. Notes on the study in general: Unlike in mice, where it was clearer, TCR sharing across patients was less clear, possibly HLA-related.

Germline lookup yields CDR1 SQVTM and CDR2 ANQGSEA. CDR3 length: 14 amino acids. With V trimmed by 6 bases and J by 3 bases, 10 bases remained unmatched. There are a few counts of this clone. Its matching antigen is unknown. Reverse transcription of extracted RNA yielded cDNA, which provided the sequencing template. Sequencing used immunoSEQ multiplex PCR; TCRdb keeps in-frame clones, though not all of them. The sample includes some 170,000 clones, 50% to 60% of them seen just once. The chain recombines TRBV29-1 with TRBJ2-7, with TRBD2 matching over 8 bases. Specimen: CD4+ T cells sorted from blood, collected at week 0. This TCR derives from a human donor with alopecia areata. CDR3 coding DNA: TGCAGCGTCCGAAGGAGCGGGGGAAACTACGAGCAGTACTTC. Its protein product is CSVRRSGGNYEQYF.